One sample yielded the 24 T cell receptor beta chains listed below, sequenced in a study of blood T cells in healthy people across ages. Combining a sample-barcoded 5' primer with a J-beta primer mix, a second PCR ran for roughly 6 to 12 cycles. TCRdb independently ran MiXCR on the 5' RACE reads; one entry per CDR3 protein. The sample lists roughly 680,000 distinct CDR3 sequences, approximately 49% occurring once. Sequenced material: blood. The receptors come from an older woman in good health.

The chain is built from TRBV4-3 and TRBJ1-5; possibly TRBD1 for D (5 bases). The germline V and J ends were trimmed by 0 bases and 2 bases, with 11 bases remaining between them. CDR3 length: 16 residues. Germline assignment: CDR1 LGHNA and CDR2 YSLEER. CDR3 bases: TGCGCCAGCAGCCAAGATAGGGGTAGTGGCAATCAGCCCCAGCATTTT. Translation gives CASSQDRGSGNQPQHF.

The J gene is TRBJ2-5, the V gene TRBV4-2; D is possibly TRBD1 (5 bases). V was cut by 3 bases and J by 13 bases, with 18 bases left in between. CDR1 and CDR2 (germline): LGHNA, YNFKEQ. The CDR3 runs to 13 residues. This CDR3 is CASSQGPNNERYF. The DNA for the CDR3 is TGTGCCAGCAGCCAGGGGCCGAATAATGAGCGGTACTTC.

CDR3 sequence (DNA): TGCGCCAGCAGCCAAGAATCCCTCGGGGCCAAAAACATTCAGTACTTC. Its translation: CASSQESLGAKNIQYF. V gene TRBV4-1 combines with J gene TRBJ2-4; D gene unclear. Germline CDR1 is MGHRA and CDR2 is YSYEKL. Trimming removed 0 bases from V and 1 base from J, with 10 bases in between. The CDR3 is made up of 16 amino acids.

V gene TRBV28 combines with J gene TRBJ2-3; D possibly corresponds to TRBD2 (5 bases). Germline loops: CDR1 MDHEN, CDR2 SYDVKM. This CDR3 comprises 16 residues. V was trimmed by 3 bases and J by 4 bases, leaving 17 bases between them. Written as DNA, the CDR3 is TGTGCCAGCAGTTTTCTCGGAGGATCTATCTCAGATACGCAGTATTTT. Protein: CASSFLGGSISDTQYF.

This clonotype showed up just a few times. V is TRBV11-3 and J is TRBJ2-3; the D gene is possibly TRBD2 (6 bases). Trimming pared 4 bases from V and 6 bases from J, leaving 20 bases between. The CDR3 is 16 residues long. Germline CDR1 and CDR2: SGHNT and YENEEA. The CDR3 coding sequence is TGTGCCAGCAGCTCTCCGATGGGAGGCCCAGGGGATACGCAGTATTTT. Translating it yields CASSSPMGGPGDTQYF.

The CDR3 sequence is CASGQGSSGEQYF. For the CDR3, the DNA is TGCGCCAGCGGACAGGGCAGCTCTGGCGAGCAGTACTTC. The rearrangement links TRBV5-1 to TRBJ2-7; 8 positions match TRBD1. J lost 6 bases, V lost 7 bases, and 9 bases had no gene match. The CDR3 runs to 13 residues. Germline V gene lookup returns CDR1 SGHRS and CDR2 YFSETQ.

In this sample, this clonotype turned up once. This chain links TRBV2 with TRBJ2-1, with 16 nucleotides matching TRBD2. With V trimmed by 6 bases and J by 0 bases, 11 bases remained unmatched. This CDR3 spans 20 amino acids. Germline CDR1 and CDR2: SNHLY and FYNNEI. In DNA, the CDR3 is TGTGCCAGCAGAGCCCCCGGGACTAGCGGGAGGGGGAGCTCCTACAATGAGCAGTTCTTC. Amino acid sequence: CASRAPGTSGRGSSYNEQFF.

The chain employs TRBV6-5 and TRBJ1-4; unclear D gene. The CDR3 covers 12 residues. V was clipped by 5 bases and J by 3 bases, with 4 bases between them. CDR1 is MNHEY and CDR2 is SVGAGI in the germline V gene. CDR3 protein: CASSHPNEKLFF. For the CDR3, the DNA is TGTGCCAGCAGTCACCCTAATGAAAAACTGTTTTTT.

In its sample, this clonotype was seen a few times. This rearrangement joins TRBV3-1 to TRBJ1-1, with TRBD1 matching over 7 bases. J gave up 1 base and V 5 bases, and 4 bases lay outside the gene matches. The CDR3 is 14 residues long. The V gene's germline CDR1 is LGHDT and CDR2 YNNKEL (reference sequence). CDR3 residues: CASSARQGNTEAFF. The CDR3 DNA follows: TGTGCCAGCAGCGCTCGACAGGGGAACACTGAAGCTTTCTTT.

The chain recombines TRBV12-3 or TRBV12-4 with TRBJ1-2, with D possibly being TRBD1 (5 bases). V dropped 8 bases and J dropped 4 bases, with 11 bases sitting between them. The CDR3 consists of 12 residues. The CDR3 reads CASGRGAYGYTF. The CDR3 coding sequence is TGTGCCAGCGGCCGAGGGGCCTATGGCTACACCTTC.

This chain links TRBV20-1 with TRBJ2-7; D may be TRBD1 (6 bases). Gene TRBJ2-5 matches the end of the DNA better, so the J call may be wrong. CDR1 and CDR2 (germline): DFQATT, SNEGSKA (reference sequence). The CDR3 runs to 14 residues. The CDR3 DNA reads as TGCAGTGTTCTTAGACCTACAGGGAAAGAGACCCAGTACTTC. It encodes CSVLRPTGKETQYF.

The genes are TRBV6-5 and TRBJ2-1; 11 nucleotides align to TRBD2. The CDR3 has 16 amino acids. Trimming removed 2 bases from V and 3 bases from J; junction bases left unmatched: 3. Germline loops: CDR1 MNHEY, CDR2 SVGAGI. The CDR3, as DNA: TGTGCCAGCAGTTACACCGGGACTAGCGGCTACAATGAGCAGTTCTTC. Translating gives CASSYTGTSGYNEQFF.

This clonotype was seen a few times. The CDR3 DNA reads TGTGCCATAGCGATGACAGGGTGGAATGAGCAGTACTTC. It yields the protein CAIAMTGWNEQYF. The gene calls are TRBV19 and TRBJ2-7; TRBD1 aligns across 7 bases. Germline V gene sequence: CDR1 LNHDA, CDR2 SQIVND (reference sequence). With 10 bases clipped from V and 7 bases from J, the junction kept 13 bases outside the gene matches. The CDR3 is 13 residues long.

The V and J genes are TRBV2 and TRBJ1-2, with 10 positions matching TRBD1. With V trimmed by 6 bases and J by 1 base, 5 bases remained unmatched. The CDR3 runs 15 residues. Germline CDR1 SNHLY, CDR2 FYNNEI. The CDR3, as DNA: TGTGCCAGCAGACCGGGACAGGGGAATAACTATGGCTACACCTTC. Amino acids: CASRPGQGNNYGYTF.

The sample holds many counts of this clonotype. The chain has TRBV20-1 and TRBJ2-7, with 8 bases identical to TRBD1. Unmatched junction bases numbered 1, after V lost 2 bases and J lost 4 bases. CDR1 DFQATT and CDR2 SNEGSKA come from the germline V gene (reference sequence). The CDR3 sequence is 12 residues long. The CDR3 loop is CSARQGAYEQYF. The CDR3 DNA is TGCAGTGCTAGACAGGGGGCTTACGAGCAGTACTTC.

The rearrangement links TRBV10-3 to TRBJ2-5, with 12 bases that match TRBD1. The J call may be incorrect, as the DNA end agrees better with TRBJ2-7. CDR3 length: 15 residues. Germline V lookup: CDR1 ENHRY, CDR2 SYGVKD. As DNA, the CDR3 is TGTGCCATCAACAGTAAGGGACAGGGGGCTTACGAGCAGTACTTC. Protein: CAINSKGQGAYEQYF.

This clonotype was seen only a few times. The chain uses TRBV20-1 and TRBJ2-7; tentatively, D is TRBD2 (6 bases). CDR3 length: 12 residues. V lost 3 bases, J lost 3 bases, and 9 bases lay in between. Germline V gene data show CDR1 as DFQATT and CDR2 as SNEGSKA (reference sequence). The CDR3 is CSAREGGYEQYF. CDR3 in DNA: TGCAGTGCTAGGGAGGGAGGCTACGAGCAGTACTTC.

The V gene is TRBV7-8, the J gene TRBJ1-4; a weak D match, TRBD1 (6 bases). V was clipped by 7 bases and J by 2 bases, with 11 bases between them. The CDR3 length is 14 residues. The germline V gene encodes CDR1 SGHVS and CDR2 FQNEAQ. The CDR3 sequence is CASNLGGTNEKLFF. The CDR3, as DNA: TGTGCCAGCAATTTGGGGGGCACTAATGAAAAACTGTTTTTT.

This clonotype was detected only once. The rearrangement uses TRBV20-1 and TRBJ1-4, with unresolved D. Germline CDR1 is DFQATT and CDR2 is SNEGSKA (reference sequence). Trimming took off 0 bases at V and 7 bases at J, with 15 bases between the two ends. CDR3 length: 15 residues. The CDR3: CSAREPPLSAEKLFF. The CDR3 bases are TGCAGTGCTAGAGAACCACCTCTATCTGCTGAAAAACTGTTTTTT.

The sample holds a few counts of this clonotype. CDR3 region: CASSLDLTMNTEAFF. CDR3 nucleotides: TGTGCCAGCAGCTTAGATCTCACGATGAACACTGAAGCTTTCTTT. The rearrangement joins TRBV7-2 to TRBJ1-1; D not resolved. The germline V gene encodes CDR1 SGHTA and CDR2 FQGNSA. Trimming cost V 1 base and J 0 bases, with 9 bases left between them. This CDR3 region has 15 residues.

The CDR3 DNA is TGTGCCAGCAGGAGGACTGGCCTAGAGACCCAGTACTTC. It is translated as CASRRTGLETQYF. The chain employs TRBV27 and TRBJ2-5; D is possibly TRBD2 (5 bases). The CDR3 sequence is 13 residues long. CDR1 and CDR2 from the germline V gene are MNHEY and SMNVEV (reference sequence). V was pared by 6 bases and J by 4 bases, with 12 bases between.

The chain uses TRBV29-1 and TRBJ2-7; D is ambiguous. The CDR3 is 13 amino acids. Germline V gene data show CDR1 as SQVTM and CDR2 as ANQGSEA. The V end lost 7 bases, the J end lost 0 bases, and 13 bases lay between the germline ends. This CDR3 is CSATPLSSYEQYF. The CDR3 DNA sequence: TGCAGCGCGACCCCCCTTAGCTCCTACGAGCAGTACTTC.

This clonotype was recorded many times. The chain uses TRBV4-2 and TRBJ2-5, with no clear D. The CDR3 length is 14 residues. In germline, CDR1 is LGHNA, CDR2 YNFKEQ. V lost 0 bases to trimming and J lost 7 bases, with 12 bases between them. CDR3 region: CASSQDAVTGTQYF. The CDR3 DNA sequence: TGTGCCAGCAGCCAAGATGCGGTAACGGGGACCCAGTACTTC.

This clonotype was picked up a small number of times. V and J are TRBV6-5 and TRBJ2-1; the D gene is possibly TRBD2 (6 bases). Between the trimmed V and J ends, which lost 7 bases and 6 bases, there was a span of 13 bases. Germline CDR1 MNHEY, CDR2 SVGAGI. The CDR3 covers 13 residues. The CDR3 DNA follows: TGTGCCAGCAAGGAGCAGGGAGGCAATGAGCAGTTCTTC. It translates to CASKEQGGNEQFF.